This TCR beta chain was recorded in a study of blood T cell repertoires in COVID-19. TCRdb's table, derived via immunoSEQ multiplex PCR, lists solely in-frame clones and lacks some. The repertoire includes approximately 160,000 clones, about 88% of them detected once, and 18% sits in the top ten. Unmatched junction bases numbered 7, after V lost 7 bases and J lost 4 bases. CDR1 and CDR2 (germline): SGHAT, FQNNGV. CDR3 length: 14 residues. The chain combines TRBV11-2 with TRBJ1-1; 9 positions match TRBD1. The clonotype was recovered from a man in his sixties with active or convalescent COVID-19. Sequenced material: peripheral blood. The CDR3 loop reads CASNFPGQGTEAFF. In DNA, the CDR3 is TGTGCCAGCAACTTCCCGGGACAGGGCACTGAAGCTTTCTTT.